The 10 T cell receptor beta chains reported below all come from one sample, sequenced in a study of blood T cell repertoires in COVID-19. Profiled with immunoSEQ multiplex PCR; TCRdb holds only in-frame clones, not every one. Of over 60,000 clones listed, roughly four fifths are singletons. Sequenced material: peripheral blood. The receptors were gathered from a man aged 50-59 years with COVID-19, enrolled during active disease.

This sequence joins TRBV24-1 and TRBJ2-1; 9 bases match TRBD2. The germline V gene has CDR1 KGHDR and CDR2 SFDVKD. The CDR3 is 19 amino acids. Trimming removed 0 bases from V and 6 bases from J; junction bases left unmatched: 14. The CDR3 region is CATSDLSGGAGGPSNEQFF. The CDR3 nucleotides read TGTGCCACCAGTGATTTGAGCGGCGGGGCGGGAGGGCCTTCCAATGAGCAGTTCTTC.

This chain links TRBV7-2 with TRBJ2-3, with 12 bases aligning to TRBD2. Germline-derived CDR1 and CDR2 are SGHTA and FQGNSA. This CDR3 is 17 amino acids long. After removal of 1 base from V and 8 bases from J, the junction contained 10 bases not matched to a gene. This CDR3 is CASSLGTSGTFGSTQYF. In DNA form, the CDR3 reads TGTGCCAGCAGCTTAGGGACTAGCGGGACGTTTGGTTCTACGCAGTATTTT.

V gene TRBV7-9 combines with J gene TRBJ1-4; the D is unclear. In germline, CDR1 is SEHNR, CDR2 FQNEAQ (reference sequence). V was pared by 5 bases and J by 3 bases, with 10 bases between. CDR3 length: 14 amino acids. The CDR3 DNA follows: TGTGCCAGCAGCCCCAGCGGGCCTAATGAAAAACTGTTTTTT. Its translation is CASSPSGPNEKLFF. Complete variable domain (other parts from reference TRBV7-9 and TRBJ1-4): DTGVSQNPRHKITKRGQNVTFRCDPISEHNRLYWYRQTLGQGPEFLTYFQNEAQLEKSRLLSDRFSAERPKGSFSTLEIQRTEQGDSAMYLCASSPSGPNEKLFFGSGTQLSVL.

CDR3 sequence reads: CASSLGSRQGADEQFF. CDR3 sequence (DNA): TGTGCCAGCAGCTTAGGTAGTCGACAGGGGGCGGATGAGCAGTTCTTC. The rearrangement uses TRBV7-8 and TRBJ2-1; 10 nucleotides align to TRBD1. The CDR3 has 16 residues. Germline values: CDR1 SGHVS, CDR2 FQNEAQ. V lost 1 base, J lost 8 bases, and 8 bases stayed unmatched.

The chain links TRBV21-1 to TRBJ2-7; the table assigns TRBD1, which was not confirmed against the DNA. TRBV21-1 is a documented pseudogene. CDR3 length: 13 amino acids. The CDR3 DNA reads TGTGGCGACCCTCGGACAGACATCTACGAGCAGTACTTC. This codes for CGDPRTDIYEQYF.

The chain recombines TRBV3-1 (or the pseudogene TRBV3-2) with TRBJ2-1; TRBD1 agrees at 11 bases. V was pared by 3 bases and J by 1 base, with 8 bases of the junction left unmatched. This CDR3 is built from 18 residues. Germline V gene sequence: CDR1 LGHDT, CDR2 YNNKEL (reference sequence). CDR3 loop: CASSQAGQGAASYNEQFF. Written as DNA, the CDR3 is TGTGCCAGCAGCCAGGCTGGACAGGGGGCGGCATCCTACAATGAGCAGTTCTTC.

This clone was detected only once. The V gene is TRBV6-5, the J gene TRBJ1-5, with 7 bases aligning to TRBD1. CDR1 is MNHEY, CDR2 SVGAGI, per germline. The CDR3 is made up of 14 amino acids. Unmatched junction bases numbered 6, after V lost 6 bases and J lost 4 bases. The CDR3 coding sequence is TGTGCCAGCAGCGCGACAGGGTCAAATCAGCCCCAGCATTTT. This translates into CASSATGSNQPQHF.

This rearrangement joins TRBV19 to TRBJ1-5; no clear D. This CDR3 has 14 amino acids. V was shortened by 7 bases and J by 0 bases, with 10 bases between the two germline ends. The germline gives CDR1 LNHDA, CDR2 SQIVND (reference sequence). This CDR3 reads CASNRQYSNQPQHF. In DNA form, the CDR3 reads TGTGCCAGTAACCGTCAGTATAGCAATCAGCCCCAGCATTTT.

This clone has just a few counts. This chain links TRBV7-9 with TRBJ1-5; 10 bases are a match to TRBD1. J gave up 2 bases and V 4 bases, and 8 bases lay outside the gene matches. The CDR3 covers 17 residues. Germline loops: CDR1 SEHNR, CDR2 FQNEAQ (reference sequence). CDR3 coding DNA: TGTGCCAGCAGCTCAGGACAGGGGGTCTTGGGCAATCAGCCCCAGCATTTT. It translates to CASSSGQGVLGNQPQHF.

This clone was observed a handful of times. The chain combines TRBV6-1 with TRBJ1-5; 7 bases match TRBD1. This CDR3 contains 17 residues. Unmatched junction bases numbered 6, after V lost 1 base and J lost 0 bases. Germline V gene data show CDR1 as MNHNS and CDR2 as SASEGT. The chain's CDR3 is CASSEVRQGSSNQPQHF. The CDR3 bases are TGTGCCAGCAGTGAAGTCCGACAGGGCTCTAGCAATCAGCCCCAGCATTTT.